This TCR beta chain was recorded in a study of blood T cell repertoires in COVID-19. Across the study: COVID-19 samples, acute and convalescent, were from the United States, Italy and Spain. PBMCs, B-cell-depleted T cells, or T cells provided the cDNA or gDNA that made up the material.

Profiled with immunoSEQ multiplex PCR; TCRdb holds only in-frame clones, not every one. The sample yields under 250,000 clones, approximately 84% seen once. The CDR3 extends over 13 amino acids. From germline, CDR1 is SGHTA and CDR2 FQGNSA. Trimming removed 1 base from V and 6 bases from J, with 8 bases in between. J is TRBJ2-3 and V is TRBV7-2, with D unresolved. Sequencing used peripheral blood. The clonotype comes from a middle-aged man with COVID-19, enrolled during active disease. The CDR3 loop reads CASSLGPFDTQYF. CDR3 DNA sequence: TGTGCCAGCAGCTTAGGGCCATTTGATACGCAGTATTTT.